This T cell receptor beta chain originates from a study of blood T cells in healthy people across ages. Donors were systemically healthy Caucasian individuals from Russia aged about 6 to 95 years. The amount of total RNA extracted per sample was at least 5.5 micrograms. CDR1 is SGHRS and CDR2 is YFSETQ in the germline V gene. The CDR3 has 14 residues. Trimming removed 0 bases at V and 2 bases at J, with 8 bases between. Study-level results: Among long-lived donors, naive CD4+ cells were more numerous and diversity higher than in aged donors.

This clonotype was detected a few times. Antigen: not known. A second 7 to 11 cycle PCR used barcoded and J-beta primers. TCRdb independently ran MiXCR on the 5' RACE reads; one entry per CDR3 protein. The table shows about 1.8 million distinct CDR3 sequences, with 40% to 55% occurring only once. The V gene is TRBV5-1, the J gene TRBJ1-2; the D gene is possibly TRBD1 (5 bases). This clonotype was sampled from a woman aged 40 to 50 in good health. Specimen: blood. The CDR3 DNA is TGCGCCAGCAGCTTGGAGTGGGACAACTATGGCTACACCTTC. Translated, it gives CASSLEWDNYGYTF.